The T cell receptor (beta chain) under discussion was sequenced for a study of blood T cell repertoires in COVID-19. Overall study: COVID-19 samples collected from the United States, Italy and Spain covered acute and convalescent phases. PBMCs, B-cell-depleted T cells, or T cells were the source of the cDNA or gDNA that made up the material.

The authors' processing: Amplifying reference gene primers gave estimates of nucleated cell counts. Libraries were prepared by immunoSEQ multiplex PCR; TCRdb keeps only in-frame clonotypes and omits some of them. V and J calls and clone size come straight from that table; D and trimming were deduced from the DNA. The table records 110,000 to 150,000 clones, around 89% of them present only once. In germline, CDR1 is SGHRS, CDR2 YFSETQ. The CDR3 is made up of 12 amino acids. V lost 0 bases, J lost 7 bases, and 7 bases lay in between. The gene calls are TRBV5-1 and TRBJ1-2, with D maybe TRBD1 (5 bases). This sequence originates from a woman aged 55-70 years with active COVID-19. Specimen: peripheral blood. In DNA, the CDR3 is TGCGCCAGCAGCTTGGAAGGGGTTGGCTACACCTTC. Translation gives CASSLEGVGYTF.